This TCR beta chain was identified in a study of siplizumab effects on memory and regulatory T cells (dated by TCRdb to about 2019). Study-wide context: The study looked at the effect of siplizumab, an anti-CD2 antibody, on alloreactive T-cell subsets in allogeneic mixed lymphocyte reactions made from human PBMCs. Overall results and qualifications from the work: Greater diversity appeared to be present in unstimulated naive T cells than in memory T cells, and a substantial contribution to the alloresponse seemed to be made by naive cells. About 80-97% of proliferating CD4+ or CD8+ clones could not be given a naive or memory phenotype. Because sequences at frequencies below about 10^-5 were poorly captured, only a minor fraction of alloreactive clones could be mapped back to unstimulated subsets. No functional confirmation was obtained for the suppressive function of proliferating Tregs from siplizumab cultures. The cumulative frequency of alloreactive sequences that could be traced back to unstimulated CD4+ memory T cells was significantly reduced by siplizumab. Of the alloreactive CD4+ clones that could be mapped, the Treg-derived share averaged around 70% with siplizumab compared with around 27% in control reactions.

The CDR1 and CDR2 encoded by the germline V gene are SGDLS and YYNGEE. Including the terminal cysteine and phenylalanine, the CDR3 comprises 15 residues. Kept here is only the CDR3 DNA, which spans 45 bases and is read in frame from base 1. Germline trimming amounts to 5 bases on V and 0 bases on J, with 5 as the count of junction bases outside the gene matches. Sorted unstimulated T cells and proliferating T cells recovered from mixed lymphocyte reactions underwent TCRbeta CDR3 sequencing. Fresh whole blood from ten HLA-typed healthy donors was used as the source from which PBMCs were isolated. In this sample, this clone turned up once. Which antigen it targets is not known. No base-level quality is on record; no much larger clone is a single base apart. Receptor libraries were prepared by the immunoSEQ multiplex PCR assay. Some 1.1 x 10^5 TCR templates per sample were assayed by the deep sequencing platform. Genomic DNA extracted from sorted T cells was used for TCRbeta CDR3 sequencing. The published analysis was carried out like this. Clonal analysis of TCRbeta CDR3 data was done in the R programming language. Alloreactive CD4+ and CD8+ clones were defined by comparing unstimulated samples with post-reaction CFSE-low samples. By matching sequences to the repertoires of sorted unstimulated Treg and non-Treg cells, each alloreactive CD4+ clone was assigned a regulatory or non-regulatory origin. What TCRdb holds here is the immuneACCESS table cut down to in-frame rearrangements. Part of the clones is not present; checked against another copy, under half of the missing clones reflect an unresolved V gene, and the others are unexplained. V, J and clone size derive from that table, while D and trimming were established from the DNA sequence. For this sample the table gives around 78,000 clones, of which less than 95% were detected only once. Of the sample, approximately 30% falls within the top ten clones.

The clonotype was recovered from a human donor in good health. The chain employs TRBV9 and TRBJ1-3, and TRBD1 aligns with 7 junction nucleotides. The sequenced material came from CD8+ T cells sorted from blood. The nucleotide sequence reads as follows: TGTGCCAGCAGTTGGGGGGACAGCTCTGGAAACACCATATATTTT. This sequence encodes CASSWGDSSGNTIYF.